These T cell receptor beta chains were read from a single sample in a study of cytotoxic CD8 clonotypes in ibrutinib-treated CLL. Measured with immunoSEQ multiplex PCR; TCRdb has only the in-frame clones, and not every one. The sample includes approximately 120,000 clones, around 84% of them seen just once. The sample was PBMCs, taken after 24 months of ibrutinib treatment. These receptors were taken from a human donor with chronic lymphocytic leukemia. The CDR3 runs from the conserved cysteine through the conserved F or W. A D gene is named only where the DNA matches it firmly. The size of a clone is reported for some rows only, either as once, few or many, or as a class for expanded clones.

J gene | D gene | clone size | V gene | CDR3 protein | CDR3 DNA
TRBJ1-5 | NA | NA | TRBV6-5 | CASGSPRGQPQHF | TGTGCCAGCGGATCACCACGAGGCCAGCCCCAGCATTTT
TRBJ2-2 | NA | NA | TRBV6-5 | CASRRAGELFF | TGTGCCAGCAGACGAGCCGGGGAGCTGTTTTTT
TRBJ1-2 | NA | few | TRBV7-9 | CASSLGTVNYGYTF | TGTGCCAGCAGCTTAGGGACGGTTAACTATGGCTACACCTTC
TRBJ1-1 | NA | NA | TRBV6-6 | CASSITVNTEAFF | TGTGCCAGCAGTATAACAGTGAACACTGAAGCTTTCTTT
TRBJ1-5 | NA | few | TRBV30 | CAWTAGVGGNQPQHF | TGTGCCTGGACCGCGGGGGTAGGGGGCAATCAGCCCCAGCATTTT
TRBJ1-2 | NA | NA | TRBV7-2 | CASSFPGQRANYGYTF | TGTGCCAGCAGCTTCCCAGGACAGCGTGCTAACTATGGCTACACCTTC
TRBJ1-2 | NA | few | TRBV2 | CASRKGMSNYGYTF | TGTGCCAGCAGGAAGGGGATGTCTAACTATGGCTACACCTTC
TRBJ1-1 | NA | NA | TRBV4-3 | CASSQVVGQTEAFF | TGCGCCAGCAGCCAAGTGGTGGGACAAACTGAAGCTTTCTTT
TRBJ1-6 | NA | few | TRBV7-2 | CASSLLGGGSPLHF | TGTGCCAGCAGCTTATTGGGGGGCGGTTCACCCCTCCACTTT
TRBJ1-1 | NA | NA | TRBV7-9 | CASSSREDTEAFF | TGTGCCAGCAGCTCCCGGGAGGACACTGAAGCTTTCTTT
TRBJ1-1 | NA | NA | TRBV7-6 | CASTVGHGTEAFF | TGTGCCAGCACCGTGGGGCATGGGACTGAAGCTTTCTTT
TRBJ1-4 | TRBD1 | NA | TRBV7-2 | CASSPGQGGKLFF | TGTGCCAGCAGCCCGGGACAGGGGGGGAAACTGTTTTTT
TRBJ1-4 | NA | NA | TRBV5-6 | CASSPSGNGDEKLFF | TGTGCCAGCAGCCCCTCAGGGAACGGGGATGAAAAACTGTTTTTT
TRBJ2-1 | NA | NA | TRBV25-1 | CASSEYLGAGEQFF | TGTGCCAGCAGTGAATATCTGGGGGCAGGGGAGCAGTTCTTC
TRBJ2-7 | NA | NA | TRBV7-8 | CASSPTGLIYEQYF | TGTGCCAGCAGCCCGACGGGACTTATTTACGAGCAGTACTTC
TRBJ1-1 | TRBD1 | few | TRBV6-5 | CASSSATGNPEAFF | TGTGCCAGCAGTTCCGCGACAGGGAACCCTGAAGCTTTCTTT
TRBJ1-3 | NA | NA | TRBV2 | CASSWENTIYF | TGTGCCAGCAGTTGGGAGAACACCATATATTTT
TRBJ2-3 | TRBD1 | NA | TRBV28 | CASSYDRDRYTDTQYF | TGTGCCAGCAGTTACGACCGGGACAGATACACAGATACGCAGTATTTT
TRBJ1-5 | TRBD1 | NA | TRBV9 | CASSVAVTGINQPQHF | TGTGCCAGCAGCGTAGCGGTGACAGGGATCAATCAGCCCCAGCATTTT
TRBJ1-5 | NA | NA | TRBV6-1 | CASSLWGAGNQPQHF | TGTGCCAGCAGCCTCTGGGGGGCCGGGAATCAGCCCCAGCATTTT
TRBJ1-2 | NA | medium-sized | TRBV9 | CASSAQLAGGGYTF | TGTGCCAGCAGCGCACAACTAGCTGGGGGAGGCTACACCTTC
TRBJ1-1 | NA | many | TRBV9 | CASSVTSARGGTEAFF | TGTGCCAGCAGCGTAACCTCCGCAAGGGGGGGGACTGAAGCTTTCTTT
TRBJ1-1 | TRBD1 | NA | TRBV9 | CASSETRIPGQGSTEAFF | TGTGCCAGCAGCGAAACACGGATCCCGGGACAGGGTTCCACTGAAGCTTTCTTT
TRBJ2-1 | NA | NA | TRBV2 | CASSVGGSYNEQFF | TGTGCCAGTTCTGTTGGGGGGTCTTACAATGAGCAGTTCTTC
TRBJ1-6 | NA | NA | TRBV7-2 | CASSRQILSDSPLHF | TGTGCCAGCAGCCGCCAGATCTTGAGCGATTCACCCCTCCACTTT
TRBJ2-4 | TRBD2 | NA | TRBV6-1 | CASTQRGGNIQYF | TGTGCCAGCACCCAGCGGGGGGGGAACATTCAGTACTTC
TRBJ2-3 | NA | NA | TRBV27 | CASSGRATDTQYF | TGTGCCAGCAGTGGGAGAGCTACAGATACGCAGTATTTT
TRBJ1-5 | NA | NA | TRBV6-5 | CASSYWDNQPQHF | TGTGCCAGCAGTTACTGGGATAATCAGCCCCAGCATTTT
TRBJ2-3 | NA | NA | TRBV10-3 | CATSLGGSTDTQYF | TGTGCCACATCCCTCGGGGGTAGCACAGATACGCAGTATTTT
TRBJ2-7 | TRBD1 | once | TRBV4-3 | CASSQAQGSSSYEQYF | TGCGCCAGCAGCCAGGCACAGGGGTCGAGCTCCTACGAGCAGTACTTC
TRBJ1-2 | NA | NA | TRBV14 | CASSPRRRYSYTF | TGTGCCAGCAGCCCCAGGAGGAGGTATAGCTACACCTTC
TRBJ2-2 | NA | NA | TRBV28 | CASSGASNTGELFF | TGTGCAAGCAGTGGGGCCTCGAACACCGGGGAGCTGTTTTTT
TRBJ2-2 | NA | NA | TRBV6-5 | CASSRITQPGELFF | TGTGCCAGCAGTCGGATAACTCAGCCCGGGGAGCTGTTTTTT
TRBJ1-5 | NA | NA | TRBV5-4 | CASSLAGNQPQHF | TGTGCCAGCAGCTTGGCGGGCAATCAGCCCCAGCATTTT
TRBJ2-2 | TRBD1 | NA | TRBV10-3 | CAIRPGQGGRDTGELFF | TGTGCCATCAGACCTGGACAGGGGGGAAGGGACACCGGGGAGCTGTTTTTT
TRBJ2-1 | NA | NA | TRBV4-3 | CASSLIRGNEQFF | TGCGCCAGCAGCCTGATACGTGGGAATGAGCAGTTCTTC
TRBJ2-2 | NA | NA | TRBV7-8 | CASSLVQGTGELFF | TGTGCCAGCAGCTTAGTTCAGGGAACCGGGGAGCTGTTTTTT
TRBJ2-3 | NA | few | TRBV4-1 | CASSQADTDTQYF | TGCGCCAGCAGCCAAGCAGACACAGATACGCAGTATTTT
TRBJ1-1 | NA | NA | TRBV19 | CASSSKQGGLTEAFF | TGTGCCAGTAGTTCGAAACAGGGAGGTCTCACTGAAGCTTTCTTT
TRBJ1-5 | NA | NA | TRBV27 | CASSLRYRHSNQPQHF | TGTGCCAGCAGTTTAAGGTACAGGCATAGCAATCAGCCCCAGCATTTT
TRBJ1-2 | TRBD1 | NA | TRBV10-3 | CAISGQGIGYTF | TGTGCCATCAGTGGACAGGGGATTGGCTACACCTTC
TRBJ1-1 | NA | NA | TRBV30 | CAWTLLSVEAFF | TGTGCCTGGACACTCCTCAGCGTTGAAGCTTTCTTT
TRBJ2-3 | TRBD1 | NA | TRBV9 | CASSAQTGGRTDTQYF | TGTGCCAGCAGCGCACAAACAGGGGGCCGCACAGATACGCAGTATTTT
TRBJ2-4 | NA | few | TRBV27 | CASSLVGKNIQYF | TGTGCCAGCAGTTTAGTAGGCAAAAACATTCAGTACTTC
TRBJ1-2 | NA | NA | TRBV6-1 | CASSVTQRGYTF | TGTGCCAGCAGTGTCACGCAGCGTGGCTACACCTTC
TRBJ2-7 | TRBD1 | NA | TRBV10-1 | CASSERQGWRQYF | TGCGCCAGCAGTGAGAGACAGGGGTGGAGGCAGTACTTC
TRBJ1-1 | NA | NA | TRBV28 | CASRTGYRDRTEAFF | TGTGCCAGCAGGACGGGATACAGGGACCGGACTGAAGCTTTCTTT
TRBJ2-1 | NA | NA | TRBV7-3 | CASSSEAAGTLVAGNEQFF | TGTGCCAGCAGCTCGGAGGCGGCAGGAACCCTGGTGGCCGGCAATGAGCAGTTCTTC
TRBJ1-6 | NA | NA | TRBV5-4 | CASSLGTAGNNSPLHF | TGTGCCAGCAGCTTGGGGACAGCGGGGAATAATTCACCCCTCCACTTT
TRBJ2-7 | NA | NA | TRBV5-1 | CASSLEAGLGEQYF | TGCGCCAGCAGCTTGGAGGCAGGGTTGGGCGAGCAGTACTTC
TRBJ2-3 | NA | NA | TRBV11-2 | CASSRQGIDTDTQYF | TGTGCCAGCAGCCGTCAGGGGATTGACACAGATACGCAGTATTTT
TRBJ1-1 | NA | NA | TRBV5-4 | CASSSARGDTEAFF | TGTGCCAGCAGCTCCGCTAGAGGGGACACTGAAGCTTTCTTT
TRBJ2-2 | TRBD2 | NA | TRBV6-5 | CASRRGVEGAGELFF | TGTGCCAGCAGGCGGGGGGTCGAAGGCGCCGGGGAGCTGTTTTTT
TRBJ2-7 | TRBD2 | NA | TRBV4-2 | CASSPTSGGAYEQYF | TGTGCCAGCAGCCCGACTAGCGGGGGGGCCTACGAGCAGTACTTC